What follows is one T cell receptor (beta chain) and its context. Its antigen is undetermined. This sample is part of a study of identifying expanded T cells in peripheral blood. Overall study results and limits: Technical replicates showed around 1.1 changed clones; around two weeks roughly 16; four weeks 19. Two-week clone count variance significantly increased as total template count grew.

Healthy donors had no documented immune events, such as infections, while sampled. Only in-frame clones appear in the TCRdb table, and some are missing; sequencing was by immunoSEQ multiplex PCR. The table has around 100,000 clones, 88% seen once. Sequenced: blood. This receptor was obtained from a person aged 18 to 70 in good health.

This chain's CDR3 is CASSVGSGNTIYF. Written as DNA, the CDR3 is TGTGCCAGCAGCGTAGGAAGCGGGAACACCATATATTTT. The V gene is TRBV9, the J gene TRBJ1-3; D unclear. This CDR3 region has 13 residues. V was shortened by 0 bases and J by 7 bases, with 8 bases between the two germline ends. Germline assignment: CDR1 SGDLS and CDR2 YYNGEE.